This T cell receptor (beta chain) derives from a study of CD8 T cells in ankylosing spondylitis. With 0 bases removed from V and 11 bases from J, the gap between germline ends came to 17 bases. This CDR3 region has 16 residues. The germline V gene encodes CDR1 MNHNS and CDR2 SASEGT. This clonotype was detected only a few times. Its antigen remains unknown. Findings and caveats of the study: Matched ankylosing spondylitis synovial fluid reportedly showed significant enrichment of disease-linked clones.

Quantitative barcoded 5'-RACE was used to prepare TCR beta libraries. TCRdb redid the calling of the 5' RACE reads with MiXCR, one entry per CDR3 protein. The table has about 240,000 distinct CDR3 sequences, 8% to 9.5% seen once. The source is a male donor with ankylosing spondylitis or in good health (not recorded which). The chain combines TRBV6-1 with TRBJ1-6, with TRBD1 as a possible D gene (5 bases). The sample taken for sequencing was blood, either unsorted or a sorted T cell fraction (not recorded which). Written as DNA, the CDR3 is TGTGCCAGCAGTGAAGCAGGCCGGGGGGTAAGGACACCCCTCCACTTT. Its protein product is CASSEAGRGVRTPLHF.